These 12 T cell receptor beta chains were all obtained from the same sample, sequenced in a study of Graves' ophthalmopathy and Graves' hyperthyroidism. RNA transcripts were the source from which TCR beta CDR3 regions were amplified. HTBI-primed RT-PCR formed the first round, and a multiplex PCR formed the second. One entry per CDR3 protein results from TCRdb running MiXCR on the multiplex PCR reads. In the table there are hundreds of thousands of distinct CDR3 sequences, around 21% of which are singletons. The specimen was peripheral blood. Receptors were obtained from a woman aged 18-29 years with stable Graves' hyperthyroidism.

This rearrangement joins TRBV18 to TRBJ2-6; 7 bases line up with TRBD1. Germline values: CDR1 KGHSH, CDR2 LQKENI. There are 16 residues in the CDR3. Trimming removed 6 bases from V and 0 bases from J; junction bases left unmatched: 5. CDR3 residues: CASSRDSPSGANVLTF. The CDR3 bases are TGTGCCAGCTCCCGGGACAGCCCCTCTGGGGCCAACGTCCTGACTTTC.

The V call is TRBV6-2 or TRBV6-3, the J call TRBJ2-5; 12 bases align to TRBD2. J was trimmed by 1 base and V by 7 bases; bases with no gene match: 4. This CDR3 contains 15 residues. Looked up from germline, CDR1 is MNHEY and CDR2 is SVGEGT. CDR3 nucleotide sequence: TGTGCCAGCAAGCTACTAGCGGGGGGCCAAGAGACCCAGTACTTC. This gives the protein CASKLLAGGQETQYF.

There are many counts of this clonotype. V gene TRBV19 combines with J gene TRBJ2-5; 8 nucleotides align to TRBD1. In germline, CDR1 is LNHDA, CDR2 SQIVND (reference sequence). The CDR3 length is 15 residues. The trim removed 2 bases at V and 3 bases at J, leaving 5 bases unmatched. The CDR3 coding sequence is TGTGCCAGTAGTATACAGGGGGCTGCCGAAGAGACCCAGTACTTC. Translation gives CASSIQGAAEETQYF.

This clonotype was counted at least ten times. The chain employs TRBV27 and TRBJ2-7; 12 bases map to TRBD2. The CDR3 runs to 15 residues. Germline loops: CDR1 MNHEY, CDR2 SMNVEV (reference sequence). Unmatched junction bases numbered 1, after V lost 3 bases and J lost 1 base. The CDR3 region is CASSFLAGGSYEQYF. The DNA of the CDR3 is TGTGCCAGCAGTTTCCTAGCGGGAGGGTCCTACGAGCAGTACTTC.

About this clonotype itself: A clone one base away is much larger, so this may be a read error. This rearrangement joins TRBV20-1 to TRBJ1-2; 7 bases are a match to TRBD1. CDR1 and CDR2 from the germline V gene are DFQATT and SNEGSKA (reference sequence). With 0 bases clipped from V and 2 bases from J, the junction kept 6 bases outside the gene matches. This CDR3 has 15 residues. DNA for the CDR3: TGCAGTGCTAGAGATATGGGACAGCAGAACTATGGCTACACCTTC. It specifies CSARDMGQQNYGYTF.

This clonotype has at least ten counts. The CDR3 is CASSPEGGYPSYEQYF. The CDR3 DNA is TGTGCCAGCAGCCCGGAGGGGGGGTACCCCTCCTACGAGCAGTACTTC. This chain uses TRBV11-1 with TRBJ2-7, with D tentatively TRBD2 (7 bases). V was trimmed by 5 bases and J by 0 bases, leaving 17 bases between them. The germline V gene encodes CDR1 SGHAT and CDR2 FQDESV (reference sequence). The CDR3 sequence is 16 residues long.

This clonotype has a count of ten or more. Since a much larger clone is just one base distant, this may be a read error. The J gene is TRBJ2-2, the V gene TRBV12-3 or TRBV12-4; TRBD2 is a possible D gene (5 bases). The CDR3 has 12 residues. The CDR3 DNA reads TGTGCCAGCAGCCAGGCTTACGGGGAGCTGTGTTTT. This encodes CASSQAYGELCF.

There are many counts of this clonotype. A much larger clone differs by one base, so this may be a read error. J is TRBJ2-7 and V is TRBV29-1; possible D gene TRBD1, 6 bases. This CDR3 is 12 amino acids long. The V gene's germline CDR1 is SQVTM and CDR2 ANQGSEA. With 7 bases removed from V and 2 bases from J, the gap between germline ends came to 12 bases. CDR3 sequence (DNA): TGCAGCGCTCAACAGGGAACCTACGAGCAGTACTTC. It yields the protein CSAQQGTYEQYF.

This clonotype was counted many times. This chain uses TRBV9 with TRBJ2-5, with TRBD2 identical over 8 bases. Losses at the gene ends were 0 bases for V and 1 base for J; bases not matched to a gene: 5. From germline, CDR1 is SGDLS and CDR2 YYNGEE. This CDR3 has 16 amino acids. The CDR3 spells CASSVVPAGAQETQYF. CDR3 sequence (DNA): TGTGCCAGCAGCGTAGTCCCAGCGGGAGCCCAAGAGACCCAGTACTTC.

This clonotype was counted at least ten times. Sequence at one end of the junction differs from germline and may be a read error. The CDR3 sequence is CTSSYGNLAGRLSETQYF. DNA for the CDR3: TGTACCAGCAGTTACGGGAACCTAGCGGGAAGGCTTTCGGAGACCCAGTACTTC. V gene TRBV6-5 combines with J gene TRBJ2-5; the match to TRBD2 covers 9 bases. The V gene's germline CDR1 is MNHEY and CDR2 SVGAGI. CDR3 size: 18 residues.

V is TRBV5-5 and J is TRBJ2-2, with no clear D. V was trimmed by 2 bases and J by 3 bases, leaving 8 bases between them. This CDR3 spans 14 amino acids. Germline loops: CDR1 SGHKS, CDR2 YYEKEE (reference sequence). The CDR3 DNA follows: TGTGCCAGCAGCTTACTACCCTACACCGGGGAGCTGTTTTTT. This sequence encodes CASSLLPYTGELFF.

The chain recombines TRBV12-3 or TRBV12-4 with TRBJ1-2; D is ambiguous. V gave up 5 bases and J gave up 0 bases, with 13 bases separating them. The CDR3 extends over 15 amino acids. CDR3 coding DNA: TGTGCCAGCAGTGAAAGACTTATTACTAACTATGGCTACACCTTC. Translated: CASSERLITNYGYTF.